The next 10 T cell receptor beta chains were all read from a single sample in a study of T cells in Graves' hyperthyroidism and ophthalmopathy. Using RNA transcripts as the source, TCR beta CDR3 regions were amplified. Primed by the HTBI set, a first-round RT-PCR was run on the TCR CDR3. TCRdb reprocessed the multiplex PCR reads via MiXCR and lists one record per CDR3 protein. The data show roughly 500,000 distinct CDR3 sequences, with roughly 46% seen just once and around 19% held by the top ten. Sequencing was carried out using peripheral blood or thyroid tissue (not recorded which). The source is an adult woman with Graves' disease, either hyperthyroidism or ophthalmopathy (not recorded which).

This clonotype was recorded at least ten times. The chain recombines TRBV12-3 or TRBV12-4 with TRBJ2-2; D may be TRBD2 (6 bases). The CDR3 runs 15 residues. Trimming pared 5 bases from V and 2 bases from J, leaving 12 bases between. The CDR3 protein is CASSHVSGNTGELFF. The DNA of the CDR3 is TGTGCCAGCAGTCATGTTAGCGGAAACACCGGGGAGCTGTTTTTT.

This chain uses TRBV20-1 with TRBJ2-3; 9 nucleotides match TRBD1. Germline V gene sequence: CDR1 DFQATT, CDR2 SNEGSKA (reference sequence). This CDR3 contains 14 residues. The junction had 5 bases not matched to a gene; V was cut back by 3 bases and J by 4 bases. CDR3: CSARTGGGSDTQYF. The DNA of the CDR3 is TGCAGTGCTAGGACAGGGGGAGGGTCAGATACGCAGTATTTT.

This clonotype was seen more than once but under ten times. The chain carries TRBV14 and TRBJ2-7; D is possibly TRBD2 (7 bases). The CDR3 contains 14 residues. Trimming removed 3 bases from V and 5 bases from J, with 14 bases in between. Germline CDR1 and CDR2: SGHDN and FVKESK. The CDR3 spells CASSHWGGTNEQYF. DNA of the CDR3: TGTGCCAGCAGCCACTGGGGGGGGACAAACGAGCAGTACTTC.

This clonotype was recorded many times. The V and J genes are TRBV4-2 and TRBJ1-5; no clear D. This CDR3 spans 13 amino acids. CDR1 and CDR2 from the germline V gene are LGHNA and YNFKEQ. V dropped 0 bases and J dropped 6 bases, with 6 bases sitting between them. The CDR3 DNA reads TGTGCCAGCAGCCAAGATATCCTTCAGCCCCAGCATTTT. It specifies CASSQDILQPQHF.

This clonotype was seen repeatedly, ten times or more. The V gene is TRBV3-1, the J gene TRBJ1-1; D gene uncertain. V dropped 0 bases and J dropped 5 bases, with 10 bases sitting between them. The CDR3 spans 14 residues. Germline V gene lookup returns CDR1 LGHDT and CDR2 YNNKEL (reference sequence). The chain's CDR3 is CASSQEGATTEAFF. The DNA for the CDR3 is TGTGCCAGCAGCCAAGAGGGAGCGACGACTGAAGCTTTCTTT.

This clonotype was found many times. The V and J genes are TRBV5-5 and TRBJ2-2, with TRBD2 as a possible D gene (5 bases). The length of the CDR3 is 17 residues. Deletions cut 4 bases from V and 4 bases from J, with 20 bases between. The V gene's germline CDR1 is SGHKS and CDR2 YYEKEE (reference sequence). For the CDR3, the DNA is TGTGCCAGCAGCGTTGTAAGTCCGGGGATTCGCACCGGGGAGCTGTTTTTT. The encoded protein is CASSVVSPGIRTGELFF.

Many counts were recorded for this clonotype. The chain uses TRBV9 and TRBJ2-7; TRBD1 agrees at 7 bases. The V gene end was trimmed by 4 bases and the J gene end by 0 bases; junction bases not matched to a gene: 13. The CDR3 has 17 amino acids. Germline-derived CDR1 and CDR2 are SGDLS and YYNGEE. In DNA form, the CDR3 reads TGTGCCAGCAGCCACATTGAGGGGGCTCTACTCTCCTACGAGCAGTACTTC. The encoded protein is CASSHIEGALLSYEQYF.

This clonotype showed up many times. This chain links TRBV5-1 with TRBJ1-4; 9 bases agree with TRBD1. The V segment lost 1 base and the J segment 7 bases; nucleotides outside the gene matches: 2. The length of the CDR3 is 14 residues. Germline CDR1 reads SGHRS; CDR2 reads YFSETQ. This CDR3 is CASSLTGGGEKLFF. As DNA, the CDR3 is TGCGCCAGCAGCTTGACAGGGGGCGGTGAAAAACTGTTTTTT.

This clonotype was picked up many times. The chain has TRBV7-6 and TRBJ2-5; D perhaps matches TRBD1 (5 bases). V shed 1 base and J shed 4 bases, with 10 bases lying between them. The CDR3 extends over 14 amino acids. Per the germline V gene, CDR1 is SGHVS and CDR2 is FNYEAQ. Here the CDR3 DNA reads TGTGCCAGCAGCTTAGAGCCAGGGCGAGAGACCCAGTACTTC. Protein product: CASSLEPGRETQYF.

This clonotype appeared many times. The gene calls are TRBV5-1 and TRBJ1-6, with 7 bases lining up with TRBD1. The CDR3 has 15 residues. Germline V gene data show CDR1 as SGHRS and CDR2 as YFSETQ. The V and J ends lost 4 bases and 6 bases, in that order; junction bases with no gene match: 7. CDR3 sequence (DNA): TGCGCCAGCAGCAATCCGGGACAGATTAATTCACCCCTCCACTTT. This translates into CASSNPGQINSPLHF. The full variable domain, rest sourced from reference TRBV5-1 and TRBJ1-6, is KAGVTQTPRYLIKTRGQQVTLSCSPISGHRSVSWYQQTPGQGLQFLFEYFSETQRNKGNFPGRFSGRQFSNSRSEMNVSTLELGDSALYLCASSNPGQINSPLHFGNGTRLTVT.